The 12 T cell receptor beta chains below all came from one sample that was sequenced in a study of blood T cell repertoires in COVID-19. Assay used: immunoSEQ multiplex PCR; TCRdb lists only in-frame clones, some missing. This table holds hundreds of thousands of clones, about four fifths found once. The sequenced sample was peripheral blood. All receptors come from a woman of 80 years or more with COVID-19, enrolled during active disease.

This chain joins TRBV6-5 and TRBJ1-2; 8 bases line up with TRBD1. Trimming took 7 bases from V and 8 from J; bases not matched to a gene: 6. Germline V gene lookup returns CDR1 MNHEY and CDR2 SVGAGI. The CDR3 loop spans 12 amino acids. CDR3 region: CASTRTGQGYTF. DNA for the CDR3: TGTGCCAGCACCCGGACAGGGCAAGGCTACACCTTC.

The CDR3 protein is CASRLRTSGRTGELFF. The DNA of the CDR3 is TGTGCCAGCAGGCTCCGGACTAGCGGGAGGACCGGGGAGCTGTTTTTT. The V call is TRBV28, the J call TRBJ2-2, with TRBD2 matching over 14 bases. The V gene end was trimmed by 6 bases and the J gene end by 5 bases; junction bases not matched to a gene: 5. Germline V gene data show CDR1 as MDHEN and CDR2 as SYDVKM. The CDR3 has 16 residues. Filled out from reference TRBV28 and TRBJ2-2, the complete variable domain reads DVKVTQSSRYLVKRTGEKVFLECVQDMDHENMFWYRQDPGLGLRLIYFSYDVKMKEKGDIPEGYSVSREKKERFSLILESASTNQTSMYLCASRLRTSGRTGELFFGEGSRLTVL.

The table lists this clone with a count of one. The V call is TRBV11-2, the J call TRBJ2-5; D possibly corresponds to TRBD2 (5 bases). The CDR3 covers 14 residues. Germline CDR1 and CDR2: SGHAT and FQNNGV. Trimming left V 5 bases short and J 4 bases short, with 14 bases between. This CDR3 is CASSVKGVPETQYF. The CDR3 region has the DNA TGTGCCAGCAGCGTCAAGGGAGTACCAGAGACCCAGTACTTC.

Only a few counts were recorded for this clone. V is TRBV7-2 and J is TRBJ1-3; the D is unclear. Germline CDR1 reads SGHTA; CDR2 reads FQGNSA. CDR3 size: 17 residues. V lost 0 bases, J lost 0 bases, and 12 bases lay in between. The CDR3 region is CASSLAELGNSGNTIYF. The CDR3 bases are TGTGCCAGCAGCTTAGCGGAACTAGGGAACTCTGGAAACACCATATATTTT.

This clone has a single count. The chain is built from TRBV24-1 and TRBJ2-2; D unclear. The CDR3 is 16 amino acids. The germline gives CDR1 KGHDR, CDR2 SFDVKD. Trimming cost V 0 bases and J 6 bases, with 13 bases left between them. The CDR3 spells CATSDLRSRGAGELFF. CDR3 sequence (DNA): TGTGCCACCAGTGATTTGAGGTCCCGAGGCGCCGGGGAGCTGTTTTTT.

This chain connects TRBV10-3 to TRBJ2-7; 9 bases fit TRBD1. From germline, CDR1 is ENHRY and CDR2 SYGVKD. The CDR3 extends over 12 amino acids. V lost 10 bases to trimming and J lost 5 bases; unmatched junction nucleotides: 6. This CDR3 reads CASGDRDDEQYF. The CDR3 bases are TGTGCCAGCGGGGACAGGGACGACGAGCAGTACTTC.

In its sample, this clone was seen once. The V gene is TRBV24-1, the J gene TRBJ2-1, with D maybe TRBD2 (5 bases). Germline V gene data show CDR1 as KGHDR and CDR2 as SFDVKD. Trimming pared 6 bases from V and 4 bases from J, leaving 12 bases between. The CDR3 contains 14 residues. CDR3 residues: CATSPRTSYNEQFF. DNA for the CDR3: TGTGCCACCAGTCCCAGGACTTCGTACAATGAGCAGTTCTTC.

This clone showed up just once. The same CDR3 also results from other DNA sequences found in this sample. The rearrangement joins TRBV11-3 to TRBJ1-1, with a possible D match to TRBD1 (5 bases). This CDR3 is 13 amino acids long. CDR1 SGHNT and CDR2 YENEEA come from the germline V gene. V shed 2 bases and J shed 1 base, with 5 bases lying between them. CDR3 DNA sequence: TGTGCCAGCAGCTTAACAGGGAACACTGAAGCTTTCTTT. This gives the protein CASSLTGNTEAFF.

This sequence joins TRBV7-9 and TRBJ1-1, with D possibly TRBD1 on 5 matching bases. CDR1 and CDR2 (germline): SEHNR, FQNEAQ (reference sequence). The V end lost 5 bases, the J end lost 3 bases, and 13 bases lay between the germline ends. This CDR3 comprises 14 residues. CDR3 coding DNA: TGTGCCAGCAGCCCACAGATGACAGACACTGAAGCTTTCTTT. This gives the protein CASSPQMTDTEAFF.

This sequence joins TRBV7-8 and TRBJ1-5; 8 bases map to TRBD1. V lost 1 base, J lost 4 bases, and 0 bases stayed unmatched. The CDR3 is made up of 14 amino acids. Germline CDR1 reads SGHVS; CDR2 reads FQNEAQ. This CDR3 reads CASSLGQGNQPQHF. The CDR3 DNA is TGTGCCAGCAGCTTAGGACAGGGGAATCAGCCCCAGCATTTT.

This sequence joins TRBV5-4 and TRBJ1-2, with 8 positions matching TRBD1. Germline trimming cut 4 bases from V and 4 bases from J; bases unmatched to any gene: 6. The CDR3 is 14 amino acids. Germline CDR1 SGHNT, CDR2 YYREEE (reference sequence). This CDR3 is CASSTWTGSYGYTF. The CDR3 nucleotides are TGTGCCAGCAGCACGTGGACAGGGAGCTATGGCTACACCTTC.

CDR3 region: CASALGGAKDTQYF. Written as DNA, the CDR3 is TGTGCTAGTGCCCTGGGGGGGGCTAAAGATACGCAGTATTTT. This chain joins TRBV12-5 and TRBJ2-3, with D perhaps TRBD2 (7 bases). Trimming shortened V by 7 bases and J by 5 bases, and 16 bases separated the two germline ends. The CDR3 runs 14 residues. Germline CDR1 and CDR2: LGHNT and FRNRAP.